The entry below describes one T cell receptor beta chain. What antigen it recognizes has not been identified. Base qualities are not at hand, and no much larger clone is one base apart. Via the germline V gene, CDR1 is SNHLY and CDR2 FYNNEI. V lost 6 bases and J lost 6 bases; the stretch between them is 23 bases long. The CDR3 runs 16 residues from the cysteine to the phenylalanine. The DNA shown is the 48-base CDR3, in frame from base 1. This sample stems from a study of blood T cell repertoires in COVID-19 (dated by TCRdb to 2018 to 2021). In the study overall: The collaborator samples originated in the United States, Italy and Spain and spanned the acute and convalescent phases of COVID-19. The prospective study material was composed of cDNA or gDNA derived from T cells, B-cell-depleted T cells, or PBMCs. The repertoires were made available in a free public database intended to serve as a resource for research on the immune response to SARS-CoV-2. The samples were drawn from two sources: the first 160 participants of the ongoing ImmuneRACE study, and approximately 1,300 subjects contributed by 6 global collaborators. Subjects who had been exposed to COVID-19, were actively infected with it, or had recovered from it provided the deeply sampled blood TCRbeta repertoires that made up the dataset. A de-identified subject ID, COVID-19 status, age in years and sex were almost always included in the sample metadata. Where available, HLA class I and class II types were obtained from metadata supplied by the sample provider rather than from assay-based typing.

In Seattle, one collaborating source enrolled patients while the infection was active and tracked those patients longitudinally over the course of disease. Whole blood was collected in K2EDTA tubes by collaborating institutions according to the institutions' own protocols. For TCRbeta analysis, collaborators shipped samples as frozen whole blood, isolated PBMCs, or DNA extracted from either of those sample types. The investigation overall reported the following: How much clinical and demographic metadata was included differed by source and by participant, and the metadata was provided uncurated.

TCRbeta CDR3 regions were amplified from genomic DNA using the immunoSEQ Assay, a bias-controlled multiplex PCR. The authors' pipeline ran thus. Nucleated cell counts per sample were estimated from amplification of reference gene primers within the assay. Sequence reads were collapsed and filtered to measure the absolute abundance of every unique TCRbeta CDR3 rearrangement. For each sample, productive Simpson clonality was calculated as the square root of Simpson's diversity index across productive rearrangements. Held by TCRdb, this immuneACCESS table contains in-frame sequences only and omits some clones. Under half of the omission traces to an unresolved V gene where checked; the cause of the rest is unknown. From that table come the V and J calls and clone size; the DNA was used to work out D and trimming. Here the sample has around 130,000 clones; under 95% occur a single time. Around 4.6% of the sample goes to the ten largest clones.

What was sequenced was peripheral blood. The source is a man aged 55 to 70 with COVID-19, enrolled during active disease. The chain links TRBV2 with TRBJ1-1; TRBD1 is possibly the D segment (6 matching bases). The CDR3 is CASRTGSGDLSAEAFF. The nucleotides read TGTGCCAGCAGGACCGGGTCAGGGGACCTTAGCGCTGAAGCTTTCTTT.